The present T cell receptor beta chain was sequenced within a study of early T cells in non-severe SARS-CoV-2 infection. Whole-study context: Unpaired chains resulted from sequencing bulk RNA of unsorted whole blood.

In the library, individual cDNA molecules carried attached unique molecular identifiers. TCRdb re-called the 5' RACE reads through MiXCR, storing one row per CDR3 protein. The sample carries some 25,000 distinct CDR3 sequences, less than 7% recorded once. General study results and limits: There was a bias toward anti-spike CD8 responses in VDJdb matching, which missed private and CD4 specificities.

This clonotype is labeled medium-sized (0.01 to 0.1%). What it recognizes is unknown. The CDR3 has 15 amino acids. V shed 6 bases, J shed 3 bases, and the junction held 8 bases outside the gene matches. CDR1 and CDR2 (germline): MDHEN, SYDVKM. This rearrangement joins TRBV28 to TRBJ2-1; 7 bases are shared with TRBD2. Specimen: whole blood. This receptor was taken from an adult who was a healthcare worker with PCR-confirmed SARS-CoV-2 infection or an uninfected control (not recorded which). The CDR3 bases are TGTGCCAGCAGCCTACCCCGGGACTACTACAATGAGCAGTTCTTC. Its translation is CASSLPRDYYNEQFF.